One T cell receptor (beta chain) is described in this entry. These data originate in a study of blood T cell repertoires in COVID-19. Overall study: Sites across the United States, Italy and Spain contributed samples from acute and convalescent COVID-19. Sources were T cells, B-cell-depleted T cells, or PBMCs; the material itself was cDNA or gDNA.

Per the original data handling: The authors estimated nucleated cell counts from reference gene primer amplification. Libraries were prepared by immunoSEQ multiplex PCR; TCRdb keeps only in-frame clonotypes and omits some of them. Clone size and V and J calls were adopted from that table, with D and trimming inferred from the DNA. The repertoire consists of tens of thousands of clones, with 86% occurring once and the leading ten covering about 15%. This CDR3 comprises 11 residues. Germline loops: CDR1 DFQATT, CDR2 SNEGSKA (reference sequence). V gave up 3 bases and J gave up 4 bases, with 4 bases separating them.

Sequenced material: peripheral blood. The chain links TRBV20-1 to TRBJ1-3; D ambiguous. The clonotype originates from a human donor in a cohort sampled during active COVID-19. The CDR3 nucleotides are TGCAGTGCTAGTGCGGGAAACACCATATATTTT. This translates into CSASAGNTIYF.